These 32 T cell receptor beta chains were all obtained from the same sample, sequenced in a study of blood T cells in healthy people across ages. Together with a sample-barcoded 5' primer, a J-beta primer mix was included in a second PCR lasting about 6 to 11 cycles. TCRdb reprocessed the 5' RACE reads with MiXCR, giving one entry per CDR3 protein. This table has about 970,000 distinct CDR3 sequences, about 51% appearing once. Sequencing was done on a sample of blood. The receptors were gathered from a woman in her fifties or sixties in good health.

This clonotype was seen more than once but under ten times. This chain joins TRBV12-3 or TRBV12-4 and TRBJ2-7, with D perhaps given as TRBD1 or TRBD2 (5 bases each). The V and J ends lost 4 bases and 2 bases respectively, with 12 bases between them. This CDR3 spans 14 amino acids. The CDR3 DNA follows: TGTGCCAGCAGTTGGGACCCAAAACCCTACGAGCAGTACTTC. Translating gives CASSWDPKPYEQYF.

V usage is TRBV12-3 or TRBV12-4 and J usage is TRBJ2-3, with D possibly being TRBD2 (6 bases). Trimming left V 3 bases short and J 6 bases short, with 16 bases between. The CDR3 has 15 amino acids. In nucleotides, the CDR3 is TGTGCCAGCAGTTTCTGGAGGCGGGAAGACGATACGCAGTATTTT. It yields the protein CASSFWRREDDTQYF.

The V and J genes are TRBV20-1 and TRBJ2-3, with D perhaps matching TRBD1 (6 bases). The germline V gene encodes CDR1 DFQATT and CDR2 SNEGSKA (reference sequence). This CDR3 contains 15 residues. The germline V and J ends were trimmed by 3 bases and 5 bases, with 18 bases remaining between them. The CDR3 nucleotides are TGCAGTGCTAGCCCAAGGCAGGGGACGGGAGATACGCAGTATTTT. Its translation: CSASPRQGTGDTQYF.

A word on this clonotype: At one end the junction does not follow the germline gene, possibly because of a read error. The chain recombines TRBV20-1 with TRBJ2-4; 11 nucleotides align to TRBD1. The better agreement between TRBJ2-5 and the DNA end casts doubt on the J call. The CDR3 length is 18 residues. Germline CDR1 and CDR2: DFQATT and SNEGSKA (reference sequence). The CDR3 loop reads CGATPTFGQGANWETQYF. The CDR3 DNA follows: TGCGGTGCGACCCCGACCTTCGGACAGGGGGCGAATTGGGAGACCCAGTACTTC.

The J gene is TRBJ2-5, the V gene TRBV29-1; TRBD2 matches at 10 bases. The CDR3 has 14 residues. Germline V gene sequence: CDR1 SQVTM, CDR2 ANQGSEA. The V segment lost 4 bases and the J segment 7 bases; nucleotides outside the gene matches: 9. The CDR3 region is CSVGLAGVRSTQYF. The DNA of the CDR3 is TGCAGCGTTGGGCTAGCGGGAGTCAGGTCGACCCAGTACTTC.

This clonotype has a handful of counts. This chain connects TRBV29-1 to TRBJ2-7; D may be TRBD1 or TRBD2 (5 bases each). V lost 3 bases and J lost 3, with 12 bases in between. This CDR3 comprises 13 residues. The germline CDR1 and CDR2 sequences are SQVTM and ANQGSEA. CDR3 DNA sequence: TGCAGCGTTGAGGGGGACGGCCGCTACGAGCAGTACTTC. Translated: CSVEGDGRYEQYF.

V gene TRBV28 combines with J gene TRBJ2-7; perhaps TRBD2 as D (5 bases). There are 14 residues in the CDR3. V lost 3 bases and J 7 bases, leaving 16 bases between the germline ends. Germline V gene lookup returns CDR1 MDHEN and CDR2 SYDVKM. The CDR3 DNA sequence: TGTGCCAGCAGTTTCCTAGGGAAACGAGGGGAGCAGTACTTC. This encodes CASSFLGKRGEQYF.

This clonotype was observed a handful of times. The gene calls are TRBV6-4 and TRBJ2-3; D remains unclear. V was trimmed by 3 bases and J by 1 base, leaving 8 bases between them. The CDR3 is made up of 14 amino acids. Germline-derived CDR1 and CDR2 are MRHNA and SNTAGT. DNA for the CDR3: TGTGCCAGCAGTGAGAGCCCTGGCACAGATACGCAGTATTTT. Its translation: CASSESPGTDTQYF.

J is TRBJ2-5 and V is TRBV5-5; no clear D. The J call may be mistaken, given a closer DNA end match to TRBJ2-7. Germline loops: CDR1 SGHKS, CDR2 YYEKEE (reference sequence). The CDR3 runs 15 residues. CDR3 in amino acids: CASSLAYSPGYEQYF. DNA for the CDR3: TGTGCCAGCAGCTTGGCTTATTCTCCCGGGTACGAGCAGTACTTC.

This rearrangement joins TRBV7-6 to TRBJ2-1; 9 bases match TRBD2. Per germline, CDR1 SGHVS and CDR2 FNYEAQ. J gave up 9 bases and V 1 base, and 13 bases lay outside the gene matches. The CDR3 is made up of 17 amino acids. The CDR3 reads CASSLGLGGRASGEQFF. CDR3 bases: TGTGCCAGCAGCTTAGGTTTAGGCGGGAGGGCCAGCGGTGAGCAGTTCTTC.

As DNA, the CDR3 is TGCAGTGCTAGAGACCGAGGCGACAGGGTGTTCTCCAATGAGCAGTTCTTC. This sequence encodes CSARDRGDRVFSNEQFF. The V call is TRBV20-1, the J call TRBJ2-1; 7 bases are a match to TRBD1. There are 17 residues in the CDR3. After removal of 0 bases from V and 6 bases from J, the junction contained 14 bases not matched to a gene. Germline assignment: CDR1 DFQATT and CDR2 SNEGSKA (reference sequence).

This chain uses TRBV7-2 with TRBJ2-7; D gene unclear. Germline-derived CDR1 and CDR2 are SGHTA and FQGNSA. Trimming took 4 bases from V and 9 from J, leaving 13 bases between them. There are 12 residues in the CDR3. CDR3 sequence: CASSSATDAQYF. CDR3 coding DNA: TGTGCCAGCAGCTCAGCGACGGACGCGCAGTACTTC.

The rearrangement uses TRBV29-1 and TRBJ2-7, with a tentative D call TRBD2 (5 bases). The CDR3 runs to 12 residues. Germline CDR1 and CDR2: SQVTM and ANQGSEA. V was trimmed by 4 bases and J by 3 bases, leaving 10 bases between them. The CDR3 DNA sequence: TGCAGCGTTGTGGTTAGCGACTACGAGCAGTACTTC. It codes for CSVVVSDYEQYF.

This sequence joins TRBV18 and TRBJ2-1, with TRBD2 matching 11 bases. The CDR3 sequence is 13 residues long. CDR1 and CDR2 (germline): KGHSH, LQKENI. V lost 5 bases and J lost 10; bases outside the gene matches: 4. This CDR3 reads CASSGTSGAEQFF. DNA of the CDR3: TGTGCCAGCTCAGGGACTAGCGGAGCGGAGCAGTTCTTC. Based on the CDR3 plus reference TRBV18 and TRBJ2-1, the full variable domain is NAGVMQNPRHLVRRRGQEARLRCSPMKGHSHVYWYRQLPEEGLKFMVYLQKENIIDESGMPKERFSAEFPKEGPSILRIQQVVRGDSAAYFCASSGTSGAEQFFGPGTRLTVL.

This clonotype was observed a handful of times. The J gene is TRBJ2-3, the V gene TRBV27, with D possibly matching TRBD2 (6 bases). The germline CDR1 and CDR2 sequences are MNHEY and SMNVEV (reference sequence). The V gene lost 5 bases and the J gene lost 2 bases, with 11 bases spanning the gap. The CDR3 is made up of 14 amino acids. Written as DNA, the CDR3 is TGTGCCAGCAGTCCCAGGGACTTCACAGATACGCAGTATTTT. It encodes CASSPRDFTDTQYF.

The V call is TRBV7-2, the J call TRBJ2-7; D may be TRBD2 (6 bases). This CDR3 comprises 15 residues. Trimming took off 2 bases at V and 2 bases at J, with 13 bases between the two ends. The germline gives CDR1 SGHTA, CDR2 FQGNSA. The CDR3 DNA sequence: TGTGCCAGCAGCTTACTATTAGGAGGGCCCTACGAGCAGTACTTC. This codes for CASSLLLGGPYEQYF.

A word on this clonotype: A read error may account for a junction end that differs from germline. The V and J genes are TRBV9 and TRBJ2-1; 9 positions agree with TRBD2. Germline V gene lookup returns CDR1 SGDLS and CDR2 YYNGEE. CDR3 length equals 15 residues. CDR3 loop: CASNVVSGSHNEQFF. The CDR3 nucleotides are TGTGCCAGCAACGTAGTTAGCGGGAGCCACAATGAGCAGTTCTTC.

The chain employs TRBV5-1 and TRBJ2-7; D perhaps matches TRBD2 (6 bases). The CDR3 consists of 15 residues. Trimming stripped 8 bases from V and 7 bases from J, with 25 bases between. Germline V lookup: CDR1 SGHRS, CDR2 YFSETQ. CDR3 coding DNA: TGCGCCAGTCGGTCCAAGGAGGGCACCCTGTGGGAGCAGTACTTC. It codes for CASRSKEGTLWEQYF. The entire variable domain, with the rest obtained from reference TRBV5-1 and TRBJ2-7, is as follows: KAGVTQTPRYLIKTRGQQVTLSCSPISGHRSVSWYQQTPGQGLQFLFEYFSETQRNKGNFPGRFSGRQFSNSRSEMNVSTLELGDSALYLCASRSKEGTLWEQYFGPGTRLTVT.

The CDR3 is CASRTTGVSPLHF. The DNA for the CDR3 is TGTGCCAGCAGGACGACCGGGGTTTCACCCCTCCACTTT. The gene calls are TRBV12-3 or TRBV12-4 and TRBJ1-6, with unresolved D. This CDR3 contains 13 residues. V lost 6 bases to trimming and J lost 9 bases, with 12 bases between them.

A few counts support this clonotype. This chain joins TRBV10-3 and TRBJ2-5, with 7 bases matching TRBD1. Judging by the DNA end, TRBJ2-7 fits better; the J call may be wrong. Germline CDR1 ENHRY, CDR2 SYGVKD. This CDR3 has 13 amino acids. The CDR3 reads CAISEPGQSEQYF. For the CDR3, the DNA is TGTGCCATCAGTGAACCGGGACAGAGCGAGCAGTACTTC.

This clonotype was seen more than once but under ten times. This chain links TRBV20-1 with TRBJ2-5; 7 positions match TRBD2. The germline CDR1 and CDR2 sequences are DFQATT and SNEGSKA (reference sequence). The CDR3 loop spans 14 amino acids. J lost 5 bases, V lost 4 bases, and 10 bases had no gene match. The CDR3 nucleotides read TGCAGTGCTACATCCTGGGGAGGGCGGGAGACCCAGTACTTC. Amino acids: CSATSWGGRETQYF.

The chain carries TRBV7-2 and TRBJ2-2; no clear D gene. This CDR3 has 15 amino acids. The V end lost 5 bases, the J end lost 3 bases, and 13 bases lay between the germline ends. Germline V gene lookup returns CDR1 SGHTA and CDR2 FQGNSA. As DNA, the CDR3 is TGTGCCAGCAGCCAACTTGTCGGTGACACCGGGGAGCTGTTTTTT. It codes for CASSQLVGDTGELFF.

The V call is TRBV25-1, the J call TRBJ2-5, with D perhaps matching TRBD1 (7 bases). Matching the DNA end better, TRBJ2-7 makes the J call doubtful. Germline CDR1 reads MGHDK; CDR2 reads SYGVNS. The CDR3 loop spans 15 amino acids. CDR3 region: CASPSIGGGPYEQYF. The CDR3 DNA is TGTGCCAGCCCAAGTATCGGAGGGGGCCCCTACGAGCAGTACTTC.

The chain employs TRBV5-1 and TRBJ2-7; 9 bases are shared with TRBD1. The CDR3 is 16 residues long. Germline V gene lookup returns CDR1 SGHRS and CDR2 YFSETQ. J gave up 1 base and V 4 bases, and 9 bases lay outside the gene matches. CDR3 nucleotide sequence: TGCGCCAGCAGCCCTCGGCGACAGGGGGGATCCTACGAGCAGTACTTC. The encoded protein is CASSPRRQGGSYEQYF.

The chain couples TRBV12-3 or TRBV12-4 to TRBJ2-1, with 15 nucleotides matching TRBD2. The J segment lost 7 bases and the V segment lost 5 bases, leaving 6 bases of the junction unmatched. This CDR3 is built from 16 residues. The CDR3 coding sequence is TGTGCCAGCAGTGATCCGGGACTAGCGGGAGGAAATGAGCAGTTCTTC. Encoded protein: CASSDPGLAGGNEQFF.

The chain has TRBV12-3 or TRBV12-4 and TRBJ2-1; D gene ambiguous. V was clipped by 3 bases and J by 12 bases, with 9 bases between them. The CDR3 loop spans 11 amino acids. Here the CDR3 reads CASSFKYGQFF. In DNA form, the CDR3 reads TGTGCCAGCAGTTTTAAATACGGGCAGTTCTTC.

This clonotype was seen a handful of times. The chain uses TRBV12-3 or TRBV12-4 and TRBJ2-3; D gene ambiguous. The CDR3 covers 13 residues. V gave up 9 bases and J gave up 6 bases, with 16 bases separating them. The CDR3 DNA is TGTGCCAGTCCCGGATGGTCCCAGGATACGCAGTATTTT. Amino acid sequence: CASPGWSQDTQYF.

This clonotype was seen a few times. The J gene is TRBJ2-5, the V gene TRBV12-3 or TRBV12-4, with 10 bases that match TRBD2. CDR3 length equals 16 residues. J lost 4 bases, V lost 6 bases, and 11 bases had no gene match. CDR3 protein: CASRPGTSVKRETQYF. As DNA, the CDR3 is TGTGCCAGCAGGCCCGGGACTAGCGTCAAGAGAGAGACCCAGTACTTC.

This clonotype came up a few times. The rearrangement links TRBV5-5 to TRBJ1-2; D uncertain. V was pared by 2 bases and J by 4 bases, with 9 bases between. The CDR3 sequence is 13 residues long. Germline V lookup: CDR1 SGHKS, CDR2 YYEKEE (reference sequence). The DNA of the CDR3 is TGTGCCAGCAGCTTTGGACGGCCCTATGGCTACACCTTC. Its protein product is CASSFGRPYGYTF.

The chain has TRBV5-1 and TRBJ2-1; unclear D gene. Germline V gene data show CDR1 as SGHRS and CDR2 as YFSETQ. This CDR3 is built from 15 residues. Between the trimmed V and J ends, which lost 4 bases and 0 bases, there was a span of 11 bases. The CDR3 coding sequence is TGCGCCAGCAGCCGAACAAGGAGCTCCTACAATGAGCAGTTCTTC. Encoded protein: CASSRTRSSYNEQFF.

The chain uses TRBV27 and TRBJ2-7; D is unresolved. This CDR3 region has 13 residues. Germline assignment: CDR1 MNHEY and CDR2 SMNVEV (reference sequence). Trimming cost V 7 bases and J 4 bases, with 14 bases left between them. The CDR3 here is CASTTQLGYEQYF. The CDR3 DNA is TGTGCCAGCACGACTCAGCTTGGGTACGAGCAGTACTTC.

As DNA, the CDR3 is TGCAGTGCGGGACTAGCGGGAGTGTGGGGTAACGACAATGAGCAGTTCTTC. As protein: CSAGLAGVWGNDNEQFF. V is TRBV20-1 and J is TRBJ2-1; 14 bases line up with TRBD2. The CDR3 sequence is 17 residues long. Germline V gene data show CDR1 as DFQATT and CDR2 as SNEGSKA (reference sequence). V gave up 6 bases and J gave up 5 bases; unmatched junction bases: 12.